The text below deals with one T cell receptor beta chain. Its target antigen remains unknown. The sample holds no much larger clone one base away, and base qualities are not on file. The data are from a study of blood T cell repertoires in COVID-19 (dated by TCRdb to 2020 to 2022). With regard to the full study: The collaborator samples originated in the United States, Italy and Spain and spanned the acute and convalescent phases of COVID-19. The material from the prospective study consisted of cDNA or gDNA derived from T cells, B-cell-depleted T cells, or PBMCs. Deeply sampled blood TCRbeta repertoires from subjects exposed to, actively infected with, or recovered from COVID-19 were included in the dataset. The repertoires were released in a freely available public database meant as a resource for research on the immune response to SARS-CoV-2. The samples were drawn from the first 160 participants of the ongoing ImmuneRACE study and from under 1,500 subjects provided by 6 global collaborators. A de-identified subject ID, COVID-19 status, age in years and sex were almost always included in the sample metadata. Where HLA class I and class II types were available, the types were taken from metadata supplied by the sample provider, not from assay-based typing.

The research as a whole found: Clinical and demographic metadata were provided uncurated, with the amount varying by source and participant.

TCRbeta CDR3 regions were amplified from genomic DNA using the immunoSEQ Assay, a bias-controlled multiplex PCR. The study's own analysis went as follows. The number of nucleated cells in each sample was estimated by amplification of reference gene primers within the assay. To quantify the absolute abundance of each unique TCRbeta CDR3 rearrangement, sequence reads were collapsed and filtered. For each sample, productive Simpson clonality was calculated by taking the square root of Simpson's diversity index across productive rearrangements. TCRdb carries this immuneACCESS record with in-frame sequences only. Its versions omit some clonotypes, under half of them owing to an unresolved V gene in the studies checked, with the rest unexplained. V, J and clone size are those of that table, while D and trimming were read from the DNA. The sample data list tens of thousands of clones, and approximately 81% of these were observed just once. The ten largest clones add up to around 15% of the sample.

V was cut back by 3 bases and J by 4 bases, leaving a gap of 12 bases between them. The CDR3 measures 14 amino acids from cysteine to phenylalanine. Only the CDR3 part of the read is kept: 42 bases, read in frame from the first base. CDR1 MDHEN and CDR2 SYDVKM were looked up in the germline V gene. Whole blood was collected in K2EDTA tubes by collaborating institutions according to the institutions' own protocols. Collaborator samples were shipped for TCRbeta analysis as frozen whole blood, isolated PBMCs, or DNA extracted from either sample type. The rearranged chain carries TRBV28 and TRBJ1-1; TRBD1 is perhaps the D gene, given 6 matching bases. This sequence originates from a woman in her seventies with acute or convalescent COVID-19. The sample comprised peripheral blood. The nucleotide sequence is TGTGCCAGCAGTTTTAGCAGGGGAATCACTGAAGCTTTCTTT. It translates as CASSFSRGITEAFF. Extended through the reference TRBV28 and TRBJ1-1 proteins, this CDR3 yields the full variable domain: DVKVTQSSRYLVKRTGEKVFLECVQDMDHENMFWYRQDPGLGLRLIYFSYDVKMKEKGDIPEGYSVSREKKERFSLILESASTNQTSMYLCASSFSRGITEAFFGQGTRLTVV.